This record covers a single T cell receptor (beta chain). This clone came up a few times. Its antigen remains undetermined. No much larger clone is present one base from it, and per-base qualities are unavailable. Trimming accounts for 5 bases at V and 4 bases at J, while the number of junction bases matched to no gene is 10. From cysteine to phenylalanine, the CDR3 is 17 amino acids long. Only the CDR3 region is kept as DNA, spanning 51 bases read in frame from base 1. CDR1 and CDR2 were assigned from the germline V gene as LGHNA and YNFKEQ. The library was generated by the immunoSEQ multiplex PCR assay. On the authors' methods: A statistical classification framework was developed to diagnose cytomegalovirus status using the catalog of TCR beta chain sequences. TCRdb re-hosts the immuneACCESS table, in-frame sequences only. Its copies lack some clones; in the studies checked, an unresolved V gene accounts for under half of them, and the cause for the rest is not known. V and J calls and clone size are given by that table; D and trimming were obtained from the DNA. This sample has some 98,000 clones in its table, and 87% of those were observed once. The ten largest clones represent 3% to 4% of the sample.

This entry belongs to a study of cytomegalovirus exposure and HLA in healthy donors (dated by TCRdb to about 2017). Concerning the study at large: According to a later analysis, one platform produced both the 100 to 150 validation repertoires and the roughly 650 repertoires of the first cohort. The study aimed to test whether cataloging public T cell receptors could reveal signatures of past pathogen exposure. In addition to the first cohort of several hundred subjects, a separate validation cohort of around 110 different subjects was used. The study combined high-throughput TCR immunosequencing, statistical association of individual TCRs with disease status, and machine learning to predict cytomegalovirus infection status. The investigation overall reported the following: The study listed 164 TCR beta chains as associated with cytomegalovirus. In vitro tests confirmed that a few of the cytomegalovirus-associated TCR beta chains recognize cytomegalovirus antigens. The validation cohort had no HLA typing available for a later analysis, so co-occurrence within that cohort was assessed over all 120 or so repertoires. Subsequent analysis determined that TCRs grouped into clusters in the first cohort also showed a tendency toward co-occurrence across the 90 to 150 validation repertoires, and 90% to 95% of cluster scores exceeded 0. Most TCR sequences were observed very rarely across donors, whereas some public TCRs were present in many individuals. It was suggested by the authors that the approach could potentially be generalized to other disease states and immunological phenotypes. In both the original and validation cohorts, the classifier was reported to diagnose cytomegalovirus status with high specificity and sensitivity.

Donors formed part of the validation cohort, which comprised approximately 130 subjects and was distinct from the first cohort of fewer than 750 subjects. Sequenced sample: PBMCs. Recombination connected TRBV4-2 to TRBJ2-3; TRBD2 aligns with 12 central bases. The clonotype was recovered from a woman aged 30 to 39 in good health and CMV-seronegative. In nucleotides, the sequence is TGTGCCAGCAGCGCTCGGACTAGCGGGATTCTTGCAGATACGCAGTATTTT. The translation is CASSARTSGILADTQYF.